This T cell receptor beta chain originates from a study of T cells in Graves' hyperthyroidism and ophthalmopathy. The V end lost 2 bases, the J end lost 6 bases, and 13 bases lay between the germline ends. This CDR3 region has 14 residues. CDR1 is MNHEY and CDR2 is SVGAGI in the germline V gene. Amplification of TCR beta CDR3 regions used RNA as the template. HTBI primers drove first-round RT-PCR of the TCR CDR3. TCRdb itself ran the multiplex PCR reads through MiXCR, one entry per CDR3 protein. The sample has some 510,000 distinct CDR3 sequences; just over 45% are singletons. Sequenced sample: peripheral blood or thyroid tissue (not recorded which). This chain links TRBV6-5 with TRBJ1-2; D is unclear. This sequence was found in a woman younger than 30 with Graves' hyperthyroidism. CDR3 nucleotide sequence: TGTGCCAGCAGTTACGAAGGCAGGTCGGATGGCTACACCTTC. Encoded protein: CASSYEGRSDGYTF.